These 14 T cell receptor beta chains were sequenced from one sample in a study of T cell clonotyping in hematopoietic cell transplantation. Data came from immunoSEQ multiplex PCR; TCRdb stores just in-frame clones and leaves some out. The sample contains roughly 10,000 clones, around nine tenths of which appear only once. Sequences were derived from PBMCs, sampled 180 days after allogeneic stem cell transplant. The receptors shown here come from a male patient in his sixties or seventies who had an allogeneic stem cell transplant from an unrelated donor, so the T cells may come from the graft donor. Some clones in this sample may be carry-over from other donors' samples.

This clone was found a few times. This chain uses TRBV19 with TRBJ1-6; no clear D gene. V lost 7 bases and J 9 bases, leaving 16 bases between the germline ends. The CDR3 runs to 14 residues. In germline, CDR1 is LNHDA, CDR2 SQIVND (reference sequence). This CDR3 reads CASNSKLHGSPLHF. In DNA form, the CDR3 reads TGTGCCAGTAATTCTAAGCTGCATGGTTCACCCCTCCACTTT.

The CDR3 loop reads CASSQALSGPMREQYF. The CDR3 DNA reads as TGCGCCAGCAGCCAAGCGCTTTCGGGCCCAATGAGGGAGCAGTACTTC. The chain combines TRBV4-1 with TRBJ2-7; unclear D gene. The CDR3 consists of 16 residues. Germline values: CDR1 MGHRA, CDR2 YSYEKL. V lost 1 base, J lost 7 bases, and 20 bases lay in between.

The rearrangement uses TRBV6-1 and TRBJ1-2; a weak D match, TRBD1 (6 bases). V was pared by 2 bases and J by 4 bases, with 17 bases between. Germline-derived CDR1 and CDR2 are MNHNS and SASEGT. CDR3 length equals 16 residues. CDR3 in DNA: TGTGCCAGCAGTGAACGGGAGTCCAGGGGTGGCTATGGCTACACCTTC. As protein: CASSERESRGGYGYTF.

This clone came up once. The chain has TRBV10-3 and TRBJ1-2, with D perhaps TRBD1 (6 bases). The ends were cut back, 6 bases at V and 2 bases at J, with 19 bases in the middle. This CDR3 has 16 amino acids. Germline V gives CDR1 ENHRY, CDR2 SYGVKD. The CDR3 DNA follows: TGTGCCATCAGGAGGGGGGAGGTAGGAACAAACTATGGCTACACCTTC. It specifies CAIRRGEVGTNYGYTF.

This chain connects TRBV29-1 to TRBJ1-1; TRBD1 matches at 7 bases. The germline gives CDR1 SQVTM, CDR2 ANQGSEA. The CDR3 has 11 residues. The trim removed 7 bases at V and 3 bases at J, leaving 2 bases unmatched. CDR3 protein: CSAGTDTEAFF. In DNA, the CDR3 is TGCAGCGCCGGGACAGACACTGAAGCTTTCTTT.

This sequence joins TRBV7-2 and TRBJ2-7; D is ambiguous. CDR1 and CDR2 from the germline V gene are SGHTA and FQGNSA. Between the trimmed V and J ends, which lost 0 bases and 2 bases, there was a span of 11 bases. CDR3 length equals 15 residues. The CDR3 region is CASSLALNSAYEQYF. The CDR3 coding sequence is TGTGCCAGCAGCTTAGCATTGAACAGCGCCTACGAGCAGTACTTC. The full variable domain, in which reference TRBV7-2 and TRBJ2-7 provide the parts outside the CDR3, is GAGVSQSPSNKVTEKGKDVELRCDPISGHTALYWYRQSLGQGLEFLIYFQGNSAPDKSGLPSDRFSAERTGGSVSTLTIQRTQQEDSAVYLCASSLALNSAYEQYFGPGTRLTVT.

The chain employs TRBV5-5 and TRBJ1-5, with D unresolved. V was shortened by 1 base and J by 5 bases, with 7 bases between the two germline ends. This CDR3 is built from 13 residues. Germline loops: CDR1 SGHKS, CDR2 YYEKEE (reference sequence). CDR3 sequence: CASSLIWDQPQHF. CDR3 in DNA: TGTGCCAGCAGCTTGATCTGGGATCAGCCCCAGCATTTT. The variable domain in full, with the rest retrieved from reference TRBV5-5 and TRBJ1-5, is DAGVTQSPTHLIKTRGQQVTLRCSPISGHKSVSWYQQVLGQGPQFIFQYYEKEERGRGNFPDRFSARQFPNYSSELNVNALLLGDSALYLCASSLIWDQPQHFGDGTRLSIL.

This chain's CDR3 is CARGWGNTEAFF. The CDR3 nucleotides read TGTGCCCGGGGGTGGGGAAACACTGAAGCTTTCTTT. This chain connects TRBV11-2 to TRBJ1-1; possibly TRBD1 for D (5 bases). The V and J ends lost 11 bases and 2 bases respectively, with 12 bases between them. The CDR3 length is 12 residues. CDR1 SGHAT and CDR2 FQNNGV come from the germline V gene.

The chain combines TRBV2 with TRBJ1-1; 7 nucleotides line up with TRBD1. Germline assignment: CDR1 SNHLY and CDR2 FYNNEI. J lost 0 bases, V lost 5 bases, and 12 bases had no gene match. The CDR3 extends over 17 amino acids. The CDR3 is CASSPPGQVLLNTEAFF. The CDR3 DNA reads TGTGCCAGCAGTCCCCCAGGACAGGTGCTTTTGAACACTGAAGCTTTCTTT.

On this clone: This sample includes further DNA sequences coding for the same CDR3. The V gene is TRBV5-1, the J gene TRBJ1-4, with 7 bases fitting TRBD1. This CDR3 is 15 amino acids long. V was pared by 4 bases and J by 5 bases, with 8 bases of the junction left unmatched. Germline loops: CDR1 SGHRS, CDR2 YFSETQ. The CDR3 reads CASSGRDSLNEKLFF. CDR3 coding DNA: TGCGCCAGCAGCGGAAGGGACAGTTTGAATGAAAAACTGTTTTTT.

This rearrangement joins TRBV5-4 to TRBJ2-3; D is undetermined. The germline V and J ends were trimmed by 4 bases and 0 bases, with 6 bases remaining between them. There are 13 residues in the CDR3. The V gene's germline CDR1 is SGHNT and CDR2 YYREEE (reference sequence). The CDR3 DNA is TGTGCCAGCAGCCAAAGTAGCACAGATACGCAGTATTTT. The encoded protein is CASSQSSTDTQYF.

The chain couples TRBV5-4 to TRBJ1-2; 8 bases fit TRBD1. The CDR3 loop spans 17 amino acids. Germline lookup yields CDR1 SGHNT and CDR2 YYREEE (reference sequence). The J segment lost 2 bases and the V segment lost 1 base, leaving 10 bases of the junction unmatched. CDR3 in DNA: TGTGCCAGCAGCTTGTCAGGGGGCCAAATAAAAAACTATGGCTACACCTTC. Its translation: CASSLSGGQIKNYGYTF.

This chain uses TRBV5-4 with TRBJ1-1; D might be TRBD1 (6 bases). Germline CDR1 and CDR2: SGHNT and YYREEE (reference sequence). Trimming removed 3 bases at V and 5 bases at J, with 14 bases between. This CDR3 spans 14 amino acids. The CDR3 nucleotides are TGTGCCAGCAGCTATCAGGGGTGGGATACTGAAGCTTTCTTT. It specifies CASSYQGWDTEAFF.

This chain connects TRBV29-1 to TRBJ1-2, with D hard to call. Between the trimmed V and J ends, which lost 1 base and 8 bases, there was a span of 14 bases. Germline CDR1 and CDR2: SQVTM and ANQGSEA. CDR3 length: 13 residues. The CDR3 coding sequence is TGCAGCGTTGAAGGGAACAACGTGGGCGGCTACACCTTC. Its protein product is CSVEGNNVGGYTF.